This T cell receptor (beta chain) was recovered during a study of T cell repertoires in cytomegalovirus infection. For the study at large: Shared public TCR beta signatures pointed to both CMV infection and a matching HLA type.

TCRdb independently ran MiXCR on the reads; one entry per CDR3 protein. This sample has around 50,000 distinct CDR3 sequences; roughly a fifth occur once, and the top ten carry approximately 26%. Turning to this clonotype: Its antigen remains unidentified.

V shed 3 bases and J 5 bases; nucleotides not matched to a gene: 10. The CDR3 has 16 amino acids. Looked up from germline, CDR1 is SGHVS and CDR2 is FNYEAQ. V and J are TRBV7-6 and TRBJ2-5; TRBD2 matches at 9 bases. The sequence derives from a human donor in good health (CMV status not recorded). Some clones in this sample may be carry-over from other donors' samples. This material consisted of CD8+ T cells from cultured PBMCs, taken from culture after CMV antigen stimulation. The CDR3 nucleotides are TGTGCCAGCAGCTTCCTTAGCGGGGGTAGCCGGGAGACCCAGTACTTC. This translates into CASSFLSGGSRETQYF.